This TCR beta chain was documented in a study of cytotoxic CD8 clonotypes in ibrutinib-treated CLL. Across the study: The patients, around 12 relapsed/refractory and fewer than 16 treatment-naive, included approximately 17 who were IGHV unmutated.

Study results and limitations: Progressing and sustained-remission patients had different sampling times.

In the case of this clone: Its antigen is unidentified.

The protocol was immunoSEQ multiplex PCR, while the TCRdb copy is restricted to in-frame clones and leaves out a portion. The data show over 110,000 clones, with around 93% seen just once and 11% held by the top ten. CDR1 and CDR2 from the germline V gene are MDHEN and SYDVKM. The V end lost 5 bases, the J end lost 1 base, and 16 bases lay between the germline ends. This CDR3 spans 16 amino acids. The sample in question was PBMCs, obtained after 12 months of ibrutinib treatment. The chain uses TRBV28 and TRBJ2-3; possible D gene TRBD1, 5 bases. The sequence derives from a human donor with chronic lymphocytic leukemia. This chain's CDR3 is CASSRTQGGGTDTQYF. The DNA for the CDR3 is TGTGCCAGCAGTCGCACCCAGGGTGGAGGCACAGATACGCAGTATTTT.